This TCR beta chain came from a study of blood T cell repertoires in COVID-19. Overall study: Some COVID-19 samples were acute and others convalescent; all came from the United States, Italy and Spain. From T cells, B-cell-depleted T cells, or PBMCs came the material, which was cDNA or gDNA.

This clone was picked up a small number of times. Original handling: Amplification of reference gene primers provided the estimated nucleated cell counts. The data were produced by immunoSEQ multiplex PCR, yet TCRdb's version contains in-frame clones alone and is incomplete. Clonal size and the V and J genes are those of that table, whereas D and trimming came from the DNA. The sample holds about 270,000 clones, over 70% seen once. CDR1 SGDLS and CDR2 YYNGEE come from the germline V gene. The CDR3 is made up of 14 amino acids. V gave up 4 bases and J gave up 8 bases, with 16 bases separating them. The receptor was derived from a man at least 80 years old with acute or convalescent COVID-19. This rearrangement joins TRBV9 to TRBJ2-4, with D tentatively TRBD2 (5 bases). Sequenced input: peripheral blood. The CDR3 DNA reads TGTGCCAGCAGCCCGGGTGTGTCCGGGGACATTCAGTACTTC. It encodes CASSPGVSGDIQYF.